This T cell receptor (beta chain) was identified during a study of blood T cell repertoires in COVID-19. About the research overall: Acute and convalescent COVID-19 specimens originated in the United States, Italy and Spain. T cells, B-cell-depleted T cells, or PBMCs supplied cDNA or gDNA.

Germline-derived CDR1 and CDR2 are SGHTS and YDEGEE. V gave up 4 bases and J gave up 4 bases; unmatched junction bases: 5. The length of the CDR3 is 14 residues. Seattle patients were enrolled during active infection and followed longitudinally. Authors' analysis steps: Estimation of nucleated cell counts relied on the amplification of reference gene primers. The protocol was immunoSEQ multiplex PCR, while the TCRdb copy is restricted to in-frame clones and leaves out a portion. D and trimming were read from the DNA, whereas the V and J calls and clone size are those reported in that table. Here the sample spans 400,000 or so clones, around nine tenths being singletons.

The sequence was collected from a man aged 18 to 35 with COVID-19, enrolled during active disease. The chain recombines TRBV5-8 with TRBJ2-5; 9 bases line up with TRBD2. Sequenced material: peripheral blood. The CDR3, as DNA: TGTGCCAGCAGCCCAAGGACTAGCGCAGAGACCCAGTACTTC. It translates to CASSPRTSAETQYF.